The 2 T cell receptor beta chains given below trace back to one sample, sequenced in a study of blood T cells in healthy people across ages. Combining a sample-barcoded 5' primer with a J-beta primer mix, a second PCR ran for roughly 7 to 12 cycles. In TCRdb, the 5' RACE reads were re-called with MiXCR into one record per CDR3 protein. The table lists 1.5 million or so distinct CDR3 sequences, about 43% of them singletons. Sequenced input: blood. The receptor source for this set is a woman aged 18-29 years in good health.

This chain connects TRBV10-3 to TRBJ2-7; D perhaps matches TRBD2 (6 bases). CDR1 and CDR2 from the germline V gene are ENHRY and SYGVKD. Trimming shortened V by 10 bases and J by 6 bases, and 22 bases separated the two germline ends. The CDR3 sequence is 14 residues long. The DNA for the CDR3 is TGTGCCAGTACCGCTAGCGAGGGGCCCTCCGAGCAGTACTTC. Protein: CASTASEGPSEQYF.

CDR3 sequence reads: CASSLRRGGNSNQPQHF. The CDR3 DNA reads as TGTGCCAGCAGCTTGCGCAGGGGGGGCAATAGCAATCAGCCCCAGCATTTT. The chain links TRBV5-6 to TRBJ1-5, with 7 bases lining up with TRBD1. Germline CDR1 SGHDT, CDR2 YYEEEE. V lost 1 base, J lost 0 bases, and 7 bases stayed unmatched. This CDR3 is built from 17 residues.